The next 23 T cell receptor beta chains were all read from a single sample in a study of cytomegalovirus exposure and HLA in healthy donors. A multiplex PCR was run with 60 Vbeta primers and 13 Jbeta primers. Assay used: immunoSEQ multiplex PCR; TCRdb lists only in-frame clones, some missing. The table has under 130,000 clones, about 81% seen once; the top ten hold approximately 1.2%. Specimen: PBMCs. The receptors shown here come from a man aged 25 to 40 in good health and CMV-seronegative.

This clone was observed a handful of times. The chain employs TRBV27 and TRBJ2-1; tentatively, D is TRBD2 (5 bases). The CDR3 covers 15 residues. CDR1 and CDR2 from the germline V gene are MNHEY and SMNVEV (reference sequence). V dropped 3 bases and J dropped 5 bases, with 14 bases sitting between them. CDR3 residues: CASSFRLYGDNEQFF. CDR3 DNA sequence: TGTGCCAGCAGTTTTAGACTATACGGGGACAATGAGCAGTTCTTC.

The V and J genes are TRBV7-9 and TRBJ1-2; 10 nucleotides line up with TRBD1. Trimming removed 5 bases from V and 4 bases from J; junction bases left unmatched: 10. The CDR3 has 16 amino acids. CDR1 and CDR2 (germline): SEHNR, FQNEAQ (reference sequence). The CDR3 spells CASSERPGQGIYGYTF. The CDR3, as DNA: TGTGCCAGCAGCGAACGCCCGGGACAGGGGATCTATGGCTACACCTTC. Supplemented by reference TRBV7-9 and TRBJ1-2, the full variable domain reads DTGVSQNPRHKITKRGQNVTFRCDPISEHNRLYWYRQTLGQGPEFLTYFQNEAQLEKSRLLSDRFSAERPKGSFSTLEIQRTEQGDSAMYLCASSERPGQGIYGYTFGSGTRLTVV.

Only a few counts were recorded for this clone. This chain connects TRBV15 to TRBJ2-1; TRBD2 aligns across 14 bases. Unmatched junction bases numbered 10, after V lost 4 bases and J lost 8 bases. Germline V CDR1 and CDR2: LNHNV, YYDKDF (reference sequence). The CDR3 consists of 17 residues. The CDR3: CATSTRLAGGIGDEQFF. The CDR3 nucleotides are TGTGCCACCAGCACAAGACTAGCGGGAGGGATTGGGGATGAGCAGTTCTTC.

Here the CDR3 DNA reads TGTGCCAGCAGAAGGGACAGAAGCTCCTACGAGCAGTACTTC. This encodes CASRRDRSSYEQYF. This chain connects TRBV28 to TRBJ2-7, with TRBD1 matching 7 bases. Germline-derived CDR1 and CDR2 are MDHEN and SYDVKM. J gave up 0 bases and V 6 bases, and 5 bases lay outside the gene matches. The length of the CDR3 is 14 residues. Full variable domain (remainder filled in from reference TRBV28 and TRBJ2-7): DVKVTQSSRYLVKRTGEKVFLECVQDMDHENMFWYRQDPGLGLRLIYFSYDVKMKEKGDIPEGYSVSREKKERFSLILESASTNQTSMYLCASRRDRSSYEQYFGPGTRLTVT.

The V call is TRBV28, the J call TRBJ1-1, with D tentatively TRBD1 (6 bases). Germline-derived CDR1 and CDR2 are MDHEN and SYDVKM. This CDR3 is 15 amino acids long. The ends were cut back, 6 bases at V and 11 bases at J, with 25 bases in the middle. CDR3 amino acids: CASSSRGDRSWGAFF. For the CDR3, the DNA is TGTGCCAGCAGCTCCCGGGGTGACAGGTCATGGGGGGCTTTCTTT.

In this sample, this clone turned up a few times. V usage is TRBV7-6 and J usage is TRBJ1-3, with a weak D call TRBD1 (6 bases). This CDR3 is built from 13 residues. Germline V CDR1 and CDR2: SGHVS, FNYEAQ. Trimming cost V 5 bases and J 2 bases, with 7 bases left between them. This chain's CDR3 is CASSAGAGNTIYF. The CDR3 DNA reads TGTGCCAGCAGCGCAGGGGCTGGAAACACCATATATTTT.

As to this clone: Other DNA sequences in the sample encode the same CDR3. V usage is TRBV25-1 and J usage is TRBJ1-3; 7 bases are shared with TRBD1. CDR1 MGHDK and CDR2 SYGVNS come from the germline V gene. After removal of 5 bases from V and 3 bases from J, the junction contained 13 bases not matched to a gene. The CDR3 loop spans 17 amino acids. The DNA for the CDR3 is TGTGCCAGCAGTACCCGGGACAGAGAGCTTTTTGGAAACACCATATATTTT. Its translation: CASSTRDRELFGNTIYF. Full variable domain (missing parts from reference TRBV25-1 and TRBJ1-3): EADIYQTPRYLVIGTGKKITLECSQTMGHDKMYWYQQDPGMELHLIHYSYGVNSTEKGDLSSESTVSRIRTEHFPLTLESARPSHTSQYLCASSTRDRELFGNTIYFGEGSWLTVV.

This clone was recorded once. In DNA form, the CDR3 reads TGTGCCAGCAGCTTTTATTTGACAGAAACAACTAATGAAAAACTGTTTTTT. It yields the protein CASSFYLTETTNEKLFF. This chain uses TRBV5-6 with TRBJ1-4; D is perhaps TRBD1 (5 bases). The CDR3 loop spans 17 amino acids. Trimming removed 2 bases from V and 0 bases from J, with 14 bases in between. Per germline, CDR1 SGHDT and CDR2 YYEEEE.

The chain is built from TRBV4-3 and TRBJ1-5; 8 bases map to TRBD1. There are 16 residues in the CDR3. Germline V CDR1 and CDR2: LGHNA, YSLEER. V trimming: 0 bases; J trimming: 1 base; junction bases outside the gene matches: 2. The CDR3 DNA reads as TGCGCCAGCAGCCAAGATCGGACAGGGAGCAATCAGCCCCAGCATTTT. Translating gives CASSQDRTGSNQPQHF.

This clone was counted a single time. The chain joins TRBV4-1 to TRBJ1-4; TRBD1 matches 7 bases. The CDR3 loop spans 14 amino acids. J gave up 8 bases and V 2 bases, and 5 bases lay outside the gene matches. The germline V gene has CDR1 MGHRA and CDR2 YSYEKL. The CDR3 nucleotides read TGCGCCAGCAGCCAAACAGGGGAGTGGGAAAAACTGTTTTTT. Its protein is CASSQTGEWEKLFF.

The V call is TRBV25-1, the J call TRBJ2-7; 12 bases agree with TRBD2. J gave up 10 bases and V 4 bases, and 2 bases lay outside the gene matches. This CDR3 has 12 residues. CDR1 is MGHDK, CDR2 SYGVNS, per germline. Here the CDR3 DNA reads TGTGCCAGCAGTGCTAGCGGGGGGGCACAGTACTTC. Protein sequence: CASSASGGAQYF.

In DNA, the CDR3 is TGTGCCAGCAGTTTTTCCAGGGGTCTGGAGACCCAGTACTTC. This encodes CASSFSRGLETQYF. The genes are TRBV27 and TRBJ2-5, with D possibly matching TRBD1 (6 bases). With 3 bases removed from V and 5 bases from J, the gap between germline ends came to 13 bases. The CDR3 sequence is 14 residues long. Per germline, CDR1 MNHEY and CDR2 SMNVEV (reference sequence).

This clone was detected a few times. CDR3 nucleotides: TGTGCCAGCAGTCCGGACAGGGGGCTTCGGCAGCCCCAGCATTTT. Its translation: CASSPDRGLRQPQHF. The genes are TRBV6-5 and TRBJ1-5, with TRBD1 identical over 11 bases. The germline gives CDR1 MNHEY, CDR2 SVGAGI. V lost 5 bases to trimming and J lost 7 bases; unmatched junction nucleotides: 7. The CDR3 sequence is 15 residues long.

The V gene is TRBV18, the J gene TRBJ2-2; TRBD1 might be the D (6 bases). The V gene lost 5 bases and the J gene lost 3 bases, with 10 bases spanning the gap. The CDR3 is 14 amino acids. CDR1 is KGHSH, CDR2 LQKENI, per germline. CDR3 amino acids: CASSADRDTGELFF. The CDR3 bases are TGTGCCAGCTCAGCGGACAGAGACACCGGGGAGCTGTTTTTT.

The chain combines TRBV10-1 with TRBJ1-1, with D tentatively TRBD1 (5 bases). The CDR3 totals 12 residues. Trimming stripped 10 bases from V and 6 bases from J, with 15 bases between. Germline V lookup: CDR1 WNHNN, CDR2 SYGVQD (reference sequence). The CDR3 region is CANRPQGPEAFF. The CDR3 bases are TGCGCCAACCGACCCCAGGGTCCTGAAGCTTTCTTT.

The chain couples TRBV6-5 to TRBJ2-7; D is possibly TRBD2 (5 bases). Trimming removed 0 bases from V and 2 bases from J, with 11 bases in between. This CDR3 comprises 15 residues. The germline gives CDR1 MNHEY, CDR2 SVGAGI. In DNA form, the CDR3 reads TGTGCCAGCAGTTACTCGGGAGCAAACCCCTACGAGCAGTACTTC. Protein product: CASSYSGANPYEQYF.

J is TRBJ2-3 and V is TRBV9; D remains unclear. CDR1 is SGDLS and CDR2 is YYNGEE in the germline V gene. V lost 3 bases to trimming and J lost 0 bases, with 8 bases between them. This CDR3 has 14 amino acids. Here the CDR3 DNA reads TGTGCCAGCAGCGAGAGCTCTAGCACAGATACGCAGTATTTT. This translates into CASSESSSTDTQYF. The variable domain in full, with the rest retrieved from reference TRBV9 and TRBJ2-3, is DSGVTQTPKHLITATGQRVTLRCSPRSGDLSVYWYQQSLDQGLQFLIQYYNGEERAKGNILERFSAQQFPDLHSELNLSSLELGDSALYFCASSESSSTDTQYFGPGTRLTVL.

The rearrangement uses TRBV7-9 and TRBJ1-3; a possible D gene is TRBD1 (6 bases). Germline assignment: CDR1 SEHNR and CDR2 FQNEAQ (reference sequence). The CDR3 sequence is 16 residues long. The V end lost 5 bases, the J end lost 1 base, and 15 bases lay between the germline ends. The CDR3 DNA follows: TGTGCCAGCAGCCCCCACGATACAGGGTCTGGAAACACCATATATTTT. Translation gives CASSPHDTGSGNTIYF.

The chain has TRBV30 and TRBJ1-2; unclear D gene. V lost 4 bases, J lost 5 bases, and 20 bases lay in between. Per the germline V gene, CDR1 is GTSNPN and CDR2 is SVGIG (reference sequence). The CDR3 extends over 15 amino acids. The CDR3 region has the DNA TGTGCCTGGACAAGGACGGAGGTTGTCCGGTATGGCTACACCTTC. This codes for CAWTRTEVVRYGYTF.

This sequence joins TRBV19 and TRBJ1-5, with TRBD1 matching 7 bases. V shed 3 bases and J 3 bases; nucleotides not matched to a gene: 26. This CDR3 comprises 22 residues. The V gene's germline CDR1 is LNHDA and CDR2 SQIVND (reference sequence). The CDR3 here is CASSIDKVRTGDKIDHNQPQHF. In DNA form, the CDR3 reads TGTGCCAGTAGTATCGATAAGGTCCGGACAGGAGATAAGATTGACCACAATCAGCCCCAGCATTTT.

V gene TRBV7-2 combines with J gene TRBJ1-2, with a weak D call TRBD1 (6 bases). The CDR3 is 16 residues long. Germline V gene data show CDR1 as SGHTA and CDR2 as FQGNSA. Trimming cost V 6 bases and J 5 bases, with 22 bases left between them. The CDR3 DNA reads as TGTGCCAGCAGTCTAAGTCCTTTGGGGACATATTATGGCTACACCTTC. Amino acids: CASSLSPLGTYYGYTF.

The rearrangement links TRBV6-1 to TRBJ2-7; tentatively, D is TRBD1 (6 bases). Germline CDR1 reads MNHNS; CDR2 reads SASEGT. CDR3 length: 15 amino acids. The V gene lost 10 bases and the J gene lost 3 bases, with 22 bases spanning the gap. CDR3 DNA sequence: TGTGCCACAAACAACAGGGTGAAGGCTATCTACGAGCAGTACTTC. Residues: CATNNRVKAIYEQYF.

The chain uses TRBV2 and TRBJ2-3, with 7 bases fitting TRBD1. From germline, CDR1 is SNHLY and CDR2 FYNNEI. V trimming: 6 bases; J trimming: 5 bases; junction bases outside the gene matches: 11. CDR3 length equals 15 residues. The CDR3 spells CASRKQQGPGDTQYF. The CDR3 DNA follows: TGTGCCAGCAGGAAGCAACAGGGGCCCGGAGATACGCAGTATTTT.